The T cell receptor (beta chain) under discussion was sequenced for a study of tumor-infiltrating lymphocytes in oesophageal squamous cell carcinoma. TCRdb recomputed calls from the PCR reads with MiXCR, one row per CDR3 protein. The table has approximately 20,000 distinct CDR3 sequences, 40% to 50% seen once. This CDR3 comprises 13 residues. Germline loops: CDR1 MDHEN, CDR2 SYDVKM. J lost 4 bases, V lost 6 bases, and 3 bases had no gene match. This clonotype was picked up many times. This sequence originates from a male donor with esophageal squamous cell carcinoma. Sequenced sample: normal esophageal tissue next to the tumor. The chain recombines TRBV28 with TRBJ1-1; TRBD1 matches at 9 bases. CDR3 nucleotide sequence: TGTGCCAGCAGGAGACAGGGGGGCACTGAAGCTTTCTTT. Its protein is CASRRQGGTEAFF.